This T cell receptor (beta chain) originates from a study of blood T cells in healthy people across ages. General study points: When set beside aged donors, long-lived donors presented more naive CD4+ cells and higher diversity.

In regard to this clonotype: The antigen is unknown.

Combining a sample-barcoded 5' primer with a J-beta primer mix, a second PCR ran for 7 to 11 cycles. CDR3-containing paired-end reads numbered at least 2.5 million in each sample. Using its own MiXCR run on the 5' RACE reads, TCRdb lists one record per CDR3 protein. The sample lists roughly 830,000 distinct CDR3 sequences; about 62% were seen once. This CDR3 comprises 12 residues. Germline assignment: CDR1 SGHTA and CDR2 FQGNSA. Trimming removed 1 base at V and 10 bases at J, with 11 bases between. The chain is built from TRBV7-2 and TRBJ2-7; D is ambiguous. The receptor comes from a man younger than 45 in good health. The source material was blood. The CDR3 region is CASSLDDNSQYF. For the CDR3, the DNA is TGTGCCAGCAGCTTAGACGACAATTCCCAGTACTTC.